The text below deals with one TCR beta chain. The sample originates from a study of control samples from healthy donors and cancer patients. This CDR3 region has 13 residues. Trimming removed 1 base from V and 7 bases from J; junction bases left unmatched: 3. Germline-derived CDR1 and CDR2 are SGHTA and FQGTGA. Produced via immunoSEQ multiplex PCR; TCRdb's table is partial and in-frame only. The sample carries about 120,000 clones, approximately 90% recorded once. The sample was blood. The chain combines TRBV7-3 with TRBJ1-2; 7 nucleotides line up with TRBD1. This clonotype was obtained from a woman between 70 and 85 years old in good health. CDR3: CASSLRQGGGYTF. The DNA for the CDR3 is TGTGCCAGCAGCTTAAGACAGGGAGGTGGCTACACCTTC.